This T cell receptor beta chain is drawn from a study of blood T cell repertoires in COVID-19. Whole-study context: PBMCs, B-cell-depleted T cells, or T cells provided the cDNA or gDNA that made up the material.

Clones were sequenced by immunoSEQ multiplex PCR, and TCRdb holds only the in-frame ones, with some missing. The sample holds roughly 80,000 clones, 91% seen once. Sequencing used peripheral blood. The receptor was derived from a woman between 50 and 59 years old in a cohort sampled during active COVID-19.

The DNA for the CDR3 is TGTGCCAGCAGCCATCCCGGACAGGGGAGTGTTATCGAGACCCAGTACTTC. Amino acid sequence: CASSHPGQGSVIETQYF. The chain links TRBV3-1 (or the pseudogene TRBV3-2) to TRBJ2-5; TRBD1 matches 9 bases. Germline V lookup: CDR1 LGHDT, CDR2 YNNKEL (reference sequence). The V gene end was trimmed by 3 bases and the J gene end by 5 bases; junction bases not matched to a gene: 13. This CDR3 comprises 17 residues.